The following is a T cell receptor beta chain sequence with its context. Its antigen remains unidentified. This record comes from a study of post-analysis software for immune sequencing data. Germline V gives CDR1 SGHAT, CDR2 FQDESV (reference sequence). The CDR3 has 15 residues. Trimming pared 3 bases from V and 2 bases from J, leaving 13 bases between. Notes on the study in general: Controls had lower frequencies than patients of five TRBV segments, which included TRBV5-6, TRBV5-1 and TRBV20-1.

TCR beta libraries were prepared from cDNA with unique molecular identifiers. T cells numbering roughly 0.85 to 11 million gave rise to 400,000 to 550,000 cDNA molecules. One entry per CDR3 protein, called by TCRdb with MiXCR from the PCR reads. The sample includes approximately 440,000 distinct CDR3 sequences, under 55% of them seen just once. The specimen sequenced was blood. The source is a girl between 10 and 17 years old with multiple sclerosis. The V call is TRBV11-1, the J call TRBJ1-2, with D possibly TRBD1 on 6 matching bases. CDR3 sequence (DNA): TGTGCCAGCAGCTTCGCGGGGGGGCGGAACTATGGCTACACCTTC. Its translation is CASSFAGGRNYGYTF.